This T cell receptor beta chain was recovered during a study of T-cell reconstitution after alpha-beta-depleted transplantation in children. Study conclusions and caveats: Once a year had passed after transplant, T-cell counts and diversity came mostly from newly produced T cells.

This clonotype has a count of ten or more. Its target is not known. Preparation of the TCRbeta library was carried out with unique molecular identifiers. TCRdb re-analysed the PCR reads in MiXCR, keeping a single row per CDR3 protein. The profile shows about 140,000 distinct CDR3 sequences, about 9% of them singletons. The CDR3 is 13 amino acids. Trimming at V came to 9 bases and at J to 4 bases, leaving 5 bases not matched to a gene. Germline V gene lookup returns CDR1 ENHRY and CDR2 SYGVKD. The chain recombines TRBV10-3 with TRBJ2-2; TRBD1 matches 7 bases. This sample comprised PBMCs, mostly from graft donor cells, obtained 180 days after TCRalphabeta/CD19-depleted stem cell transplant. The clonotype comes from a female patient aged 2 to 10 who had a stem cell transplant for congenital amegakaryocytic thrombocytopenia, so the T cells may come from the graft donor. The CDR3 DNA sequence: TGTGCCATAAGACAGGGAACCACCGGGGAGCTGTTTTTT. This encodes CAIRQGTTGELFF.